This T cell receptor beta chain emerged from a study of T-cell reconstitution after alpha-beta-depleted transplantation in children. General study points: It was reported that alpha-beta T cells came from several hundred expanded graft clones (about two months after transplant).

This clonotype was seen at least ten times. Its antigen remains unknown. The TCRbeta library was prepared with unique molecular identifiers. TCRdb reanalysed the PCR reads using MiXCR and keeps one entry per CDR3 protein. The profile shows fewer than 250,000 distinct CDR3 sequences, 6.5% to 10% of them singletons. Germline CDR1 is WNHNN and CDR2 is SYGVQD (reference sequence). V dropped 3 bases and J dropped 9 bases, with 12 bases sitting between them. CDR3 length equals 13 residues. Source: PBMCs, mostly from graft donor cells, taken 180 days after TCRalphabeta/CD19-depleted stem cell transplant. The sequence was obtained from a male patient under 18 who had a stem cell transplant for acute lymphoblastic leukemia, so the T cells may come from the graft donor. The chain uses TRBV10-1 and TRBJ1-5; D remains unclear. The CDR3 DNA is TGCGCCAGCAGTGAAACCCGGGTTGGGCCCCAGCATTTT. It translates to CASSETRVGPQHF.